The T cell receptor (beta chain) described here comes from a study of identifying expanded T cells in peripheral blood. Notes on the study in general: Differentially abundant clones: roughly 1.2 between replicates, around 17 at two to three weeks, roughly 18 at four. Across healthy donors, higher total template counts meant significantly greater roughly 2-week count variance.

Clones were sequenced by immunoSEQ multiplex PCR, and TCRdb holds only the in-frame ones, with some missing. The sample lists about 110,000 clones, about 89% occurring once. No infections or other immune events were documented during collection. In regard to this clone: Its antigen is not identified.

Germline V gene lookup returns CDR1 GTSNPN and CDR2 SVGIG (reference sequence). There are 16 residues in the CDR3. Trimming took 2 bases from V and 7 from J, leaving 21 bases between them. The chain recombines TRBV30 with TRBJ1-5; D gene unclear. Sequencing input: blood. This clonotype originated in a person aged 18 to 69 in good health. CDR3 sequence: CAWSLGILNLGQPQHF. CDR3 DNA: TGTGCCTGGAGTCTCGGGATACTGAATTTGGGGCAGCCCCAGCATTTT.